One and the same sample provided the 20 T cell receptor beta chains below, sequenced in a study of memory CD4+ T cells and cytomegalovirus serostatus. Only in-frame clones appear in the TCRdb table, and some are missing; sequencing was by immunoSEQ multiplex PCR. The sample includes around 44,000 clones, 60% to 85% of them seen just once. The sort gate was single viable CD3+CD4+CD8-CD45RO+ cells for memory CD4+ T cells. The material sequenced was memory CD4+ T cells from blood. The receptors originated from an adult in good health and CMV-seronegative.

This chain joins TRBV5-1 and TRBJ1-1; D is unresolved. CDR1 and CDR2 (germline): SGHRS, YFSETQ. The CDR3 contains 14 residues. Trimming left V 4 bases short and J 2 bases short, with 12 bases between. CDR3 loop: CASSKTASNTEAFF. Written as DNA, the CDR3 is TGCGCCAGCAGCAAAACAGCCAGCAACACTGAAGCTTTCTTT.

The sample holds a few counts of this clone. The V call is TRBV18, the J call TRBJ2-7, with 7 bases aligning to TRBD2. The CDR3 runs to 14 residues. Germline V CDR1 and CDR2: KGHSH, LQKENI. Unmatched junction bases numbered 7, after V lost 3 bases and J lost 5 bases. The chain's CDR3 is CASSPGPGRDEQYF. CDR3 sequence (DNA): TGTGCCAGCTCACCCGGGCCAGGGAGGGACGAGCAGTACTTC.

The chain uses TRBV27 and TRBJ1-2, with D perhaps matching TRBD1 (5 bases). This CDR3 has 13 amino acids. V gave up 3 bases and J gave up 3 bases, with 8 bases separating them. Looked up from germline, CDR1 is MNHEY and CDR2 is SMNVEV (reference sequence). CDR3 amino acids: CASSFQGDYGYTF. In nucleotides, the CDR3 is TGTGCCAGCAGTTTCCAGGGAGACTATGGCTACACCTTC.

This sequence joins TRBV5-1 and TRBJ2-7; weak D call: TRBD1 (6 bases). Germline V gene sequence: CDR1 SGHRS, CDR2 YFSETQ. V was pared by 3 bases and J by 0 bases, with 10 bases between. CDR3 size: 14 residues. CDR3 DNA: TGCGCCAGCAGCTCAACAGGGAACTCCTACGAGCAGTACTTC. Encoded protein: CASSSTGNSYEQYF.

The rearrangement joins TRBV28 to TRBJ1-6; 7 positions agree with TRBD1. The CDR3 is 15 amino acids. The germline V gene encodes CDR1 MDHEN and CDR2 SYDVKM. Trimming at V came to 6 bases and at J to 7 bases, leaving 9 bases not matched to a gene. The chain's CDR3 is CASSLTGTANSPLHF. The DNA of the CDR3 is TGTGCCAGCAGCCTAACCGGGACAGCCAATTCACCCCTCCACTTT. The complete variable domain, with remaining parts taken from reference TRBV28 and TRBJ1-6, reads DVKVTQSSRYLVKRTGEKVFLECVQDMDHENMFWYRQDPGLGLRLIYFSYDVKMKEKGDIPEGYSVSREKKERFSLILESASTNQTSMYLCASSLTGTANSPLHFGNGTRLTVT.

This chain links TRBV27 with TRBJ2-2; TRBD2 is a possible D gene (6 bases). Trimming took off 3 bases at V and 1 base at J, with 18 bases between the two ends. CDR3 length equals 18 residues. Germline assignment: CDR1 MNHEY and CDR2 SMNVEV (reference sequence). CDR3: CASSFSSGGTENTGELFF. CDR3 bases: TGTGCCAGCAGTTTCTCTTCTGGCGGGACGGAGAACACCGGGGAGCTGTTTTTT.

In its sample, this clone was seen a few times. The chain combines TRBV6-6 with TRBJ1-1; D ambiguous. Trimming removed 5 bases at V and 2 bases at J, with 15 bases between. The CDR3 is 15 residues long. Germline V gene data show CDR1 as MNHNY and CDR2 as SVGAGI (reference sequence). CDR3 DNA sequence: TGTGCCAGCAGTATCTCCCCTTCCTACAACACTGAAGCTTTCTTT. This translates into CASSISPSYNTEAFF.

The rearrangement links TRBV4-3 to TRBJ2-1, with D possibly being TRBD2 (6 bases). The CDR3 is made up of 16 amino acids. V was pared by 2 bases and J by 0 bases, with 11 bases between. Germline lookup yields CDR1 LGHNA and CDR2 YSLEER. CDR3 sequence: CASSQTLASSYNEQFF. The CDR3 DNA sequence: TGCGCCAGCAGCCAAACTCTAGCGAGCTCCTACAATGAGCAGTTCTTC.

The rearrangement joins TRBV29-1 to TRBJ2-2, with TRBD2 as a possible D gene (6 bases). The CDR3 consists of 15 residues. The V end lost 5 bases, the J end lost 7 bases, and 20 bases lay between the germline ends. CDR1 is SQVTM, CDR2 ANQGSEA, per germline. The CDR3 region has the DNA TGCAGCGTTTTCGGGACTCCTGAGGGAGACGGGGAGCTGTTTTTT. Residues: CSVFGTPEGDGELFF.

The chain combines TRBV6-6 with TRBJ2-3, with TRBD2 matching over 9 bases. Per germline, CDR1 MNHNY and CDR2 SVGAGI (reference sequence). V shed 8 bases and J 2 bases; nucleotides not matched to a gene: 5. The CDR3 totals 14 residues. CDR3 nucleotide sequence: TGTGCCAGCGGAAGGACTAGCGTCACAGATACGCAGTATTTT. Its translation: CASGRTSVTDTQYF.

This clone was counted between two and nine times. The gene calls are TRBV7-2 and TRBJ2-5, with TRBD2 matching over 9 bases. Germline V CDR1 and CDR2: SGHTA, FQGNSA. CDR3 length: 15 amino acids. Trimming took 3 bases from V and 3 from J; bases not matched to a gene: 5. The CDR3 loop is CASSFYPSGEETQYF. The CDR3 nucleotides read TGTGCCAGCAGCTTCTATCCTAGCGGGGAAGAGACCCAGTACTTC.

The V and J genes are TRBV9 and TRBJ2-1; D is unclear. Germline lookup yields CDR1 SGDLS and CDR2 YYNGEE. The V end was cut by 3 bases, the J end by 9 bases, with 13 bases between. CDR3 length: 13 amino acids. CDR3 residues: CASSAWGNGEQFF. The CDR3 region has the DNA TGTGCCAGCAGCGCTTGGGGTAACGGTGAGCAGTTCTTC.

This clone came up a few times. V usage is TRBV4-3 and J usage is TRBJ2-3; 8 nucleotides agree with TRBD2. From germline, CDR1 is LGHNA and CDR2 YSLEER. Trimming at V came to 0 bases and at J to 11 bases, leaving 4 bases not matched to a gene. This CDR3 comprises 13 residues. The CDR3 nucleotides read TGCGCCAGCAGCCAAGATATCGCGGGAGGGCAGTATTTT. Translated, it gives CASSQDIAGGQYF.

The chain employs TRBV28 and TRBJ2-7; D perhaps matches TRBD1 (6 bases). Looked up from germline, CDR1 is MDHEN and CDR2 is SYDVKM. The CDR3 has 14 residues. V was cut by 7 bases and J by 4 bases, with 17 bases left in between. CDR3 sequence (DNA): TGTGCCAGCACCAAGGCTACAGGGAGTTACGAGCAGTACTTC. Its protein product is CASTKATGSYEQYF.

The J gene is TRBJ1-4, the V gene TRBV4-3, with D perhaps matching TRBD1 (5 bases). Looked up from germline, CDR1 is LGHNA and CDR2 is YSLEER. This CDR3 is 17 amino acids long. V lost 4 bases to trimming and J lost 4 bases, with 19 bases between them. The CDR3 reads CASSLSLRDDFNEKLFF. In DNA form, the CDR3 reads TGCGCCAGCAGCCTCTCCCTTAGGGACGACTTTAATGAAAAACTGTTTTTT.

The sample holds a few counts of this clone. The chain carries TRBV5-6 and TRBJ2-7; D uncertain. V lost 0 bases, J lost 3 bases, and 10 bases lay in between. The CDR3 length is 14 residues. The germline CDR1 and CDR2 sequences are SGHDT and YYEEEE. The CDR3 nucleotides read TGTGCCAGCAGCTTGGGTTTCCCAGGCTACGAGCAGTACTTC. This codes for CASSLGFPGYEQYF.

The chain employs TRBV7-9 and TRBJ2-5; TRBD2 matches 9 bases. The CDR3 has 18 amino acids. Looked up from germline, CDR1 is SEHNR and CDR2 is FQNEAQ (reference sequence). V shed 7 bases, J shed 2 bases, and the junction held 17 bases outside the gene matches. For the CDR3, the DNA is TGTGCCAGCACCACCGGGAGACTAGCGGCTGGTACTCAAGAGACCCAGTACTTC. This translates into CASTTGRLAAGTQETQYF. The whole variable domain, remainder taken from reference TRBV7-9 and TRBJ2-5, is DTGVSQNPRHKITKRGQNVTFRCDPISEHNRLYWYRQTLGQGPEFLTYFQNEAQLEKSRLLSDRFSAERPKGSFSTLEIQRTEQGDSAMYLCASTTGRLAAGTQETQYFGPGTRLLVL.

This chain uses TRBV7-9 with TRBJ2-2; D may match TRBD1 or TRBD2 (6 bases each). V was pared by 1 base and J by 0 bases, with 12 bases between. The CDR3 loop spans 17 amino acids. Germline assignment: CDR1 SEHNR and CDR2 FQNEAQ (reference sequence). The CDR3 loop reads CASSLDPGAPNTGELFF. CDR3 nucleotides: TGTGCCAGCAGCTTAGATCCGGGGGCCCCGAACACCGGGGAGCTGTTTTTT.

DNA for the CDR3: TGTGCCAGCAGCTTAGTGTGGGGGAATGGAAACACCATATATTTT. Translating gives CASSLVWGNGNTIYF. V and J are TRBV7-2 and TRBJ1-3; D perhaps matches TRBD1 (5 bases). Germline V gene lookup returns CDR1 SGHTA and CDR2 FQGNSA. This CDR3 comprises 15 residues. V lost 1 base to trimming and J lost 3 bases, with 10 bases between them. Supplemented by reference TRBV7-2 and TRBJ1-3, the full variable domain reads GAGVSQSPSNKVTEKGKDVELRCDPISGHTALYWYRQSLGQGLEFLIYFQGNSAPDKSGLPSDRFSAERTGGSVSTLTIQRTQQEDSAVYLCASSLVWGNGNTIYFGEGSWLTVV.

The DNA of the CDR3 is TGCGCCAGCAGCTTGGGAAGACAGGGTCCCAAAGGGGAGCAGTACTTC. Translating gives CASSLGRQGPKGEQYF. The genes are TRBV5-1 and TRBJ2-7; 7 nucleotides match TRBD1. Trimming removed 0 bases from V and 7 bases from J; junction bases left unmatched: 13. The CDR3 is 16 residues long. Germline CDR1 SGHRS, CDR2 YFSETQ.